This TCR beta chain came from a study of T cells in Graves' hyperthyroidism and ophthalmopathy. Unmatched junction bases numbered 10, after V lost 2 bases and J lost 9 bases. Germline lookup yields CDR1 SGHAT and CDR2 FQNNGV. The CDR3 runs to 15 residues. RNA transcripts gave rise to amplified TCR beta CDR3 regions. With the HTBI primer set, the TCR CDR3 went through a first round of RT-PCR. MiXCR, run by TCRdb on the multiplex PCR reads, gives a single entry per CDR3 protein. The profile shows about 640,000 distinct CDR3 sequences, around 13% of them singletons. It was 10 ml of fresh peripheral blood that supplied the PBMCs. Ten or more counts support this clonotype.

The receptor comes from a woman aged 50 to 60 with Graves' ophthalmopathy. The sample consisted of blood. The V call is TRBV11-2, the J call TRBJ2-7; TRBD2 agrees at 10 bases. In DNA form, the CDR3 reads TGTGCCAGCAGCTTATCTAGCGGGAGAGTTATTGGGCAGTACTTC. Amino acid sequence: CASSLSSGRVIGQYF. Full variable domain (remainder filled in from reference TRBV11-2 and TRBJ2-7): EAGVAQSPRYKIIEKRQSVAFWCNPISGHATLYWYQQILGQGPKLLIQFQNNGVVDDSQLPKDRFSAERLKGVDSTLKIQPAKLEDSAVYLCASSLSSGRVIGQYFGPGTRLTVT.